The 28 T cell receptor beta chains below all came from one sample that was sequenced in a study of CD8 T cells in ankylosing spondylitis. One entry per CDR3 protein results from TCRdb running MiXCR on the 5' RACE reads. The sample has hundreds of thousands of distinct CDR3 sequences, approximately 20% seen once; the top ten hold 10% to 15%. Sequenced sample: blood, either unsorted or a sorted T cell fraction (not recorded which). These receptors originate from a male donor with ankylosing spondylitis or in good health (not recorded which).

This clonotype has only a few counts. In DNA, the CDR3 is TGCAGCGTGAGTGTCGCGGAAGGCAGGGTGGATGAGCAGTTCTTC. Protein product: CSVSVAEGRVDEQFF. V gene TRBV29-1 combines with J gene TRBJ2-1, with D possibly matching TRBD1 (5 bases). Germline lookup yields CDR1 SQVTM and CDR2 ANQGSEA. The length of the CDR3 is 15 residues. Between the trimmed V and J ends, which lost 6 bases and 8 bases, there was a span of 23 bases.

The chain links TRBV29-1 to TRBJ1-1, with D possibly being TRBD1 (5 bases). This CDR3 spans 13 amino acids. V gave up 4 bases and J gave up 6 bases, with 15 bases separating them. Germline values: CDR1 SQVTM, CDR2 ANQGSEA. DNA of the CDR3: TGCAGCGTTGTAGGGCAGGGACTTCCTGAAGCTTTCTTT. Translation gives CSVVGQGLPEAFF.

The chain carries TRBV4-1 and TRBJ1-6, with unresolved D. The CDR3 has 15 amino acids. Germline V gene sequence: CDR1 MGHRA, CDR2 YSYEKL. Trimming left V 1 base short and J 6 bases short, with 10 bases between. In DNA form, the CDR3 reads TGCGCCAGCAGCCAAGTCAGGACCGCTAATTCACCCCTCCACTTT. Translation gives CASSQVRTANSPLHF.

The rearrangement joins TRBV20-1 to TRBJ1-2; D is unclear. V lost 5 bases and J lost 8, with 6 bases in between. In germline, CDR1 is DFQATT, CDR2 SNEGSKA (reference sequence). CDR3 size: 9 residues. The chain's CDR3 is CSAAPGYTF. Written as DNA, the CDR3 is TGCAGTGCTGCCCCGGGCTACACCTTC.

This clonotype has only a few counts. In DNA, the CDR3 is TGTGCCAGCCAGGGGATTGGAGAGACCCAGTACTTC. This translates into CASQGIGETQYF. This rearrangement joins TRBV27 to TRBJ2-5; the D gene is possibly TRBD1 (6 bases). V lost 8 bases to trimming and J lost 4 bases, with 11 bases between them. Germline lookup yields CDR1 MNHEY and CDR2 SMNVEV (reference sequence). This CDR3 has 12 residues.

This chain joins TRBV28 and TRBJ2-5, with D maybe TRBD2 (5 bases). Trimming took off 0 bases at V and 2 bases at J, with 13 bases between the two ends. Germline V gene sequence: CDR1 MDHEN, CDR2 SYDVKM. CDR3 length: 16 amino acids. CDR3 DNA sequence: TGTGCCAGCAGTTTATGGTCTAGCCGGGATCAAGAGACCCAGTACTTC. Amino acids: CASSLWSSRDQETQYF.

This clonotype has more than one count but fewer than ten. CDR3 nucleotide sequence: TGCAGCGTTGTGGGGCCGGGCGAGCAGTACTTC. It is translated as CSVVGPGEQYF. The J gene is TRBJ2-7, the V gene TRBV29-1, with D perhaps TRBD1 (5 bases). Trimming cost V 4 bases and J 6 bases, with 10 bases left between them. The germline gives CDR1 SQVTM, CDR2 ANQGSEA. The CDR3 runs to 11 residues.

This chain uses TRBV18 with TRBJ2-7; 7 bases are shared with TRBD1. Germline V gene data show CDR1 as KGHSH and CDR2 as LQKENI. Trimming cost V 6 bases and J 2 bases; bases outside gene matches: 10. This CDR3 has 15 amino acids. The CDR3 region has the DNA TGTGCCAGCTCCCTCGAACCGGGACAGACCTACGAGCAGTACTTC. Translation: CASSLEPGQTYEQYF.

The chain has TRBV20-1 and TRBJ2-3; D possibly corresponds to TRBD1 (7 bases). The length of the CDR3 is 15 residues. The V end was cut by 5 bases, the J end by 2 bases, with 17 bases between. Germline V gene data show CDR1 as DFQATT and CDR2 as SNEGSKA (reference sequence). The CDR3 region is CSAPGGLGATDTQYF. The CDR3 DNA follows: TGCAGTGCTCCAGGGGGGTTGGGGGCCACAGATACGCAGTATTTT.

This clonotype was seen a handful of times. V gene TRBV27 combines with J gene TRBJ2-7; 9 bases align to TRBD2. CDR1 and CDR2 (germline): MNHEY, SMNVEV (reference sequence). Trimming cost V 3 bases and J 5 bases; bases outside gene matches: 8. This CDR3 region has 15 residues. In DNA, the CDR3 is TGTGCCAGCAGTTTTGAGGGGGCTAGCGGGGACGAGCAGTACTTC. Its translation is CASSFEGASGDEQYF.

A note on this clonotype: A single base separates this from a much larger clone, so it may be a read error. The chain is built from TRBV9 and TRBJ2-2; D not certain. The V gene lost 0 bases and the J gene lost 1 base, with 4 bases spanning the gap. The V gene's germline CDR1 is SGDLS and CDR2 YYNGEE. The CDR3 sequence is 14 residues long. CDR3: CASSVGQNTGELFF. CDR3 nucleotide sequence: TGTGCCAGCAGCGTAGGGCAGAACACCGGGGAGCTGTTTTTT.

The sample holds a few counts of this clonotype. V is TRBV7-9 and J is TRBJ2-3; 8 bases are a match to TRBD2. The germline V gene has CDR1 SEHNR and CDR2 FQNEAQ (reference sequence). With 5 bases clipped from V and 2 bases from J, the junction kept 9 bases outside the gene matches. The CDR3 has 16 amino acids. CDR3 residues: CASSPWRGATTDTQYF. DNA of the CDR3: TGTGCCAGCAGCCCGTGGCGGGGGGCGACCACAGATACGCAGTATTTT.

This clonotype came up a few times. V usage is TRBV7-6 and J usage is TRBJ1-4; D gene ambiguous. CDR1 is SGHVS and CDR2 is FNYEAQ in the germline V gene. The V and J ends lost 1 base and 8 bases respectively, with 11 bases between them. This CDR3 has 14 amino acids. The CDR3 DNA is TGTGCCAGCAGCTTAGGAGTGGCATGGGAAAAACTGTTTTTT. Translation: CASSLGVAWEKLFF.

This clonotype was detected only a few times. The chain joins TRBV5-6 to TRBJ2-1; the D gene is possibly TRBD2 (6 bases). Looked up from germline, CDR1 is SGHDT and CDR2 is YYEEEE. The V end was cut by 0 bases, the J end by 4 bases, with 17 bases between. This CDR3 spans 17 amino acids. CDR3 sequence (DNA): TGTGCCAGCAGCTTGGGGCGGGGTCTAGCGCGGTACAATGAGCAGTTCTTC. It translates to CASSLGRGLARYNEQFF.

The J gene is TRBJ2-1, the V gene TRBV27; 7 bases fit TRBD2. From germline, CDR1 is MNHEY and CDR2 SMNVEV (reference sequence). The CDR3 is 16 amino acids. V lost 5 bases and J lost 3; bases outside the gene matches: 10. CDR3 sequence (DNA): TGTGCCAGCAGTCCTCTCATGGGGGGGATCTACAATGAGCAGTTCTTC. Translating it yields CASSPLMGGIYNEQFF.

This clonotype has a handful of counts. This chain joins TRBV7-9 and TRBJ1-2; D not resolved. Germline V lookup: CDR1 SEHNR, CDR2 FQNEAQ (reference sequence). Between the trimmed V and J ends, which lost 1 base and 4 bases, there was a span of 10 bases. This CDR3 is built from 14 residues. The CDR3 is CASSLVGSGYGYTF. CDR3 nucleotide sequence: TGTGCCAGCAGCTTAGTGGGGTCTGGCTATGGCTACACCTTC. Full variable domain (remainder filled in from reference TRBV7-9 and TRBJ1-2): DTGVSQNPRHKITKRGQNVTFRCDPISEHNRLYWYRQTLGQGPEFLTYFQNEAQLEKSRLLSDRFSAERPKGSFSTLEIQRTEQGDSAMYLCASSLVGSGYGYTFGSGTRLTVV.

This chain joins TRBV10-1 and TRBJ2-7, with 9 bases fitting TRBD1. CDR3 length: 15 residues. Trimming cost V 0 bases and J 3 bases; bases outside gene matches: 3. The germline gives CDR1 WNHNN, CDR2 SYGVQD (reference sequence). This CDR3 reads CASSESGTGFYEQYF. The CDR3 DNA follows: TGCGCCAGCAGTGAGTCGGGGACAGGGTTCTACGAGCAGTACTTC.

This rearrangement joins TRBV12-3 or TRBV12-4 to TRBJ2-7; 11 bases map to TRBD1. The CDR3 loop spans 17 amino acids. After removal of 4 bases from V and 4 bases from J, the junction contained 12 bases not matched to a gene. The CDR3 spells CASSSEAGQGARYEQYF. In DNA form, the CDR3 reads TGTGCCAGCAGTTCCGAGGCTGGACAGGGGGCCCGATACGAGCAGTACTTC.

This clonotype was observed a few times. The V gene is TRBV12-3 or TRBV12-4, the J gene TRBJ2-1; D remains unclear. V gave up 1 base and J gave up 4 bases, with 8 bases separating them. The CDR3 runs to 14 residues. DNA of the CDR3: TGTGCCAGCAGTTTAGGTAACTTATACAATGAGCAGTTCTTC. This codes for CASSLGNLYNEQFF.

This chain joins TRBV6-1 and TRBJ2-1; D remains ambiguous. CDR1 and CDR2 from the germline V gene are MNHNS and SASEGT. V gave up 6 bases and J gave up 6 bases, with 12 bases separating them. CDR3 length: 13 amino acids. CDR3 residues: CASSLSGLNEQFF. The DNA of the CDR3 is TGTGCCAGCAGCCTATCGGGTCTCAATGAGCAGTTCTTC.

This clonotype showed up just once. The rearrangement uses TRBV10-3 and TRBJ2-2; D remains unclear. The V end lost 4 bases, the J end lost 1 base, and 13 bases lay between the germline ends. The CDR3 totals 16 residues. Germline V gives CDR1 ENHRY, CDR2 SYGVKD. CDR3 sequence (DNA): TGTGCCATCAGTGGCCTGGACCGCCTGAACACCGGGGAGCTGTTTTTT. It yields the protein CAISGLDRLNTGELFF.

The rearrangement links TRBV19 to TRBJ2-2; TRBD1 matches at 7 bases. V was clipped by 7 bases and J by 4 bases; unmatched bases: 9. The CDR3 loop spans 15 amino acids. Germline V gene data show CDR1 as LNHDA and CDR2 as SQIVND (reference sequence). CDR3 protein: CASTPGQLPTGELFF. The DNA of the CDR3 is TGTGCCAGTACCCCGGGACAGCTACCCACCGGGGAGCTGTTTTTT.

The J gene is TRBJ2-1, the V gene TRBV6-2 or TRBV6-3, with TRBD2 matching over 12 bases. Per germline, CDR1 MNHEY and CDR2 SVGEGT. J lost 3 bases, V lost 4 bases, and 10 bases had no gene match. CDR3 length: 18 residues. CDR3 coding DNA: TGTGCCAGCAGTTTGCTGAGACCTAGCGGGGGGGACTACAATGAGCAGTTCTTC. Translated: CASSLLRPSGGDYNEQFF.

This clonotype was recorded a few times. The CDR3 bases are TGTGCCAGCAGTTCCGACCCTGACAGGCGCCAGTTGTATTTT. This sequence encodes CASSSDPDRRQLYF. The J gene is TRBJ2-3, the V gene TRBV27; perhaps TRBD1 as D (6 bases). The CDR3 length is 14 residues. V was shortened by 4 bases and J by 14 bases, with 22 bases between the two germline ends. Germline lookup yields CDR1 MNHEY and CDR2 SMNVEV (reference sequence).

This clonotype was detected only a few times. The V call is TRBV12-3 or TRBV12-4, the J call TRBJ1-1; the D is unclear. This CDR3 spans 14 amino acids. The V end lost 3 bases, the J end lost 0 bases, and 8 bases lay between the germline ends. Here the CDR3 DNA reads TGTGCCAGCAGTTTGGAAACCATGAACACTGAAGCTTTCTTT. Encoded protein: CASSLETMNTEAFF.

This chain joins TRBV20-1 and TRBJ2-2; D is undetermined. CDR1 is DFQATT and CDR2 is SNEGSKA in the germline V gene (reference sequence). The CDR3 extends over 11 amino acids. V lost 6 bases and J lost 6, with 8 bases in between. In DNA, the CDR3 is TGCAGTGCCAGCTGGGCCGGGGAGCTGTTTTTT. As protein: CSASWAGELFF.

The J gene is TRBJ2-1, the V gene TRBV14; D ambiguous. The CDR3 covers 12 residues. Germline CDR1 and CDR2: SGHDN and FVKESK. V was clipped by 1 base and J by 7 bases, with 5 bases between them. CDR3 DNA sequence: TGTGCCAGCAGCCAAGCCGGGAATGAGCAGTTCTTC. Protein sequence: CASSQAGNEQFF.

A few counts support this clonotype. The chain links TRBV25-1 to TRBJ1-4, with 7 bases aligning to TRBD1. The CDR3 is 12 amino acids. J gave up 6 bases and V 8 bases, and 3 bases lay outside the gene matches. Germline CDR1 reads MGHDK; CDR2 reads SYGVNS. The CDR3 reads CASRQGYEKLFF. CDR3 sequence (DNA): TGTGCCAGCCGACAGGGATATGAAAAACTGTTTTTT.